This T cell receptor (beta chain) was profiled in a study of blood T cell repertoires in COVID-19. Study context: Acute and convalescent COVID-19 samples came from the United States, Italy and Spain. Nucleic acid was either cDNA or gDNA, and it came from T cells, B-cell-depleted T cells, or PBMCs.

Method: immunoSEQ multiplex PCR; TCRdb's copy keeps in-frame clones and lacks some. The data show approximately 110,000 clones, more than 80% seen once. V lost 3 bases and J lost 1, with 11 bases in between. The germline CDR1 and CDR2 sequences are KGHSH and LQKENI. The CDR3 sequence is 15 residues long. This chain joins TRBV18 and TRBJ2-3, with TRBD2 as a possible D gene (5 bases). The sequenced sample consisted of peripheral blood. The receptor was isolated from a woman older than 75 with acute or convalescent COVID-19. CDR3 bases: TGTGCCAGCTCACCGGCGTTGAGGGGCACAGATACGCAGTATTTT. Amino acids: CASSPALRGTDTQYF.